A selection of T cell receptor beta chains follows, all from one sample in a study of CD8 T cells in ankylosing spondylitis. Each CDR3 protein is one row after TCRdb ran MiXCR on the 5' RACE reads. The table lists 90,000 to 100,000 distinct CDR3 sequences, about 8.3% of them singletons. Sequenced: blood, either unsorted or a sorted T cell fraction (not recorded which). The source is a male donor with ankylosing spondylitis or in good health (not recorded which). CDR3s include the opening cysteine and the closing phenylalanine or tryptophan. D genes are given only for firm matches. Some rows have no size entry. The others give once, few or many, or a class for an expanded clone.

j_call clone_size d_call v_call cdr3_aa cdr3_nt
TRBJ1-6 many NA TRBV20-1 CRHARAKYSPLHF TGCAGGCACGCCAGGGCTAAATATTCACCCCTCCACTTT
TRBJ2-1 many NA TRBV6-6 CASNGDTYNEQFF TGTGCCAGCAACGGCGACACCTACAATGAGCAGTTCTTC
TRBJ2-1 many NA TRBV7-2 CASSLEGPYEQFF TGTGCCAGCAGCTTAGAGGGGCCGTATGAGCAGTTCTTC
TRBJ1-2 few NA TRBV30 CAWSVGLGGYTF TGTGCCTGGAGTGTCGGGCTGGGCGGCTACACCTTC
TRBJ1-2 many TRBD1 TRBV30 CAWKGDGDSLNYGYTF TGTGCCTGGAAAGGTGACGGGGACAGCCTTAACTATGGCTACACCTTC
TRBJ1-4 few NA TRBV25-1 CASSGEGTRSEKLFF TGTGCCAGCAGTGGTGAGGGAACGAGATCTGAAAAACTGTTTTTT
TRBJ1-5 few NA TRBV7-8 CASSTDSREQSNQPQHF TGTGCCAGCAGCACGGACTCCCGAGAACAGAGCAATCAGCCCCAGCATTTT
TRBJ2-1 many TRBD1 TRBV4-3 CASSQAGTGANEQFF TGCGCCAGCAGCCAGGCCGGGACAGGGGCAAATGAGCAGTTCTTC
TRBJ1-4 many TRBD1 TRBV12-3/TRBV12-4 CASSPTGGNEKLFF TGTGCCAGCAGTCCTACAGGGGGCAATGAAAAACTGTTTTTT
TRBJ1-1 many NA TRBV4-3 CASSQGARGFGNTEAFF TGCGCCAGCAGCCAAGGGGCCCGGGGGTTTGGGAACACTGAAGCTTTCTTT
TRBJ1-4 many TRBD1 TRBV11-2 CASSLRGGQCHEKLFF TGTGCCAGCAGCTTAAGGGGGGGACAGTGCCACGAAAAACTGTTTTTT
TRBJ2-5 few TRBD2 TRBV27 CASSPRLAVNKETQYF TGTGCCAGCAGTCCCCGACTAGCCGTGAATAAAGAGACCCAGTACTTC
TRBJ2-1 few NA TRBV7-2 CASSKLATYNEQFF TGTGCCAGCAGCAAGTTAGCGACTTACAATGAGCAGTTCTTC
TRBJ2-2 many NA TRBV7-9 CASSQKRAGELFF TGTGCCAGCAGCCAAAAGAGGGCCGGGGAGCTGTTTTTT
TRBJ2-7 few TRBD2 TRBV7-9 CASDGGLAGDSSYEQYF TGTGCCTCCGATGGCGGACTAGCGGGAGATAGCTCCTACGAGCAGTACTTC
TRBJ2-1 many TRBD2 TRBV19 CASSIDSGGYNEQFF TGTGCCAGTAGTATCGATTCGGGGGGGTACAATGAGCAGTTCTTC
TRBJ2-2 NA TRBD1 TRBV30 CAWRILDRGTGELFF TGTGCCTGGAGGATATTGGACAGGGGCACCGGGGAGCTGTTTTTT
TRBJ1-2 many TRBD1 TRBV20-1 CSASRQGYGYTF TGCAGTGCTAGTCGACAGGGTTATGGCTACACCTTC
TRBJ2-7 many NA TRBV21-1 CASREYEQYF TGTGCCAGCAGGGAGTACGAGCAGTACTTC
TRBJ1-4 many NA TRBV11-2 CASSFRGTTNEKLFF TGTGCCAGCAGCTTCCGGGGGACAACTAATGAAAAACTGTTTTTT
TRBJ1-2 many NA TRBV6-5 CASSHRGLGYTF TGTGCCAGCAGTCACCGAGGGCTGGGCTACACCTTC
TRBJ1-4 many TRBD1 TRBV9 CASSGQGRDLFF TGTGCCAGCAGCGGACAGGGGAGGGACCTGTTTTTT
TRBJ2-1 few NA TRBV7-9 CASSLVPNNEQFF TGTGCCAGCAGCTTAGTTCCCAACAATGAGCAGTTCTTC
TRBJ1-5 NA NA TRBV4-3 CASSRGRISNQPQHF TGCGCCAGCAGCCGTGGACGGATCAGCAATCAGCCCCAGCATTTT
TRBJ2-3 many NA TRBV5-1 CASSSINSGDTQYF TGCGCCAGCAGCTCTATTAATTCCGGCGATACGCAGTATTTT
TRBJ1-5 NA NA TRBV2 CASSEGSDQPQHF TGTGCCAGCAGTGAGGGGTCGGATCAGCCCCAGCATTTT
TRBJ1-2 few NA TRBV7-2 CASSFQGFDYGYTF TGTGCCAGCAGCTTCCAGGGGTTTGACTATGGCTACACCTTC
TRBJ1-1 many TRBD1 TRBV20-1 CSASRGQGGTEAFF TGCAGTGCTAGTCGAGGACAGGGGGGTACTGAAGCTTTCTTT
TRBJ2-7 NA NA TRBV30 CAWGQFHEQYF TGTGCCTGGGGACAGTTCCACGAGCAGTACTTC
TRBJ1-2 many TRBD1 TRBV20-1 CSASRDRGPGYTF TGCAGTGCTAGTCGTGACAGGGGACCTGGCTACACCTTC
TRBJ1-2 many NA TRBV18 CASSPGQNYGYTF TGTGCCAGCTCACCCGGACAGAACTATGGCTACACCTTC
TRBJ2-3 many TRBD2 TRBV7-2 CASSYGLAGEMPDTQYF TGTGCCAGCAGCTACGGACTAGCGGGGGAGATGCCAGATACGCAGTATTTT